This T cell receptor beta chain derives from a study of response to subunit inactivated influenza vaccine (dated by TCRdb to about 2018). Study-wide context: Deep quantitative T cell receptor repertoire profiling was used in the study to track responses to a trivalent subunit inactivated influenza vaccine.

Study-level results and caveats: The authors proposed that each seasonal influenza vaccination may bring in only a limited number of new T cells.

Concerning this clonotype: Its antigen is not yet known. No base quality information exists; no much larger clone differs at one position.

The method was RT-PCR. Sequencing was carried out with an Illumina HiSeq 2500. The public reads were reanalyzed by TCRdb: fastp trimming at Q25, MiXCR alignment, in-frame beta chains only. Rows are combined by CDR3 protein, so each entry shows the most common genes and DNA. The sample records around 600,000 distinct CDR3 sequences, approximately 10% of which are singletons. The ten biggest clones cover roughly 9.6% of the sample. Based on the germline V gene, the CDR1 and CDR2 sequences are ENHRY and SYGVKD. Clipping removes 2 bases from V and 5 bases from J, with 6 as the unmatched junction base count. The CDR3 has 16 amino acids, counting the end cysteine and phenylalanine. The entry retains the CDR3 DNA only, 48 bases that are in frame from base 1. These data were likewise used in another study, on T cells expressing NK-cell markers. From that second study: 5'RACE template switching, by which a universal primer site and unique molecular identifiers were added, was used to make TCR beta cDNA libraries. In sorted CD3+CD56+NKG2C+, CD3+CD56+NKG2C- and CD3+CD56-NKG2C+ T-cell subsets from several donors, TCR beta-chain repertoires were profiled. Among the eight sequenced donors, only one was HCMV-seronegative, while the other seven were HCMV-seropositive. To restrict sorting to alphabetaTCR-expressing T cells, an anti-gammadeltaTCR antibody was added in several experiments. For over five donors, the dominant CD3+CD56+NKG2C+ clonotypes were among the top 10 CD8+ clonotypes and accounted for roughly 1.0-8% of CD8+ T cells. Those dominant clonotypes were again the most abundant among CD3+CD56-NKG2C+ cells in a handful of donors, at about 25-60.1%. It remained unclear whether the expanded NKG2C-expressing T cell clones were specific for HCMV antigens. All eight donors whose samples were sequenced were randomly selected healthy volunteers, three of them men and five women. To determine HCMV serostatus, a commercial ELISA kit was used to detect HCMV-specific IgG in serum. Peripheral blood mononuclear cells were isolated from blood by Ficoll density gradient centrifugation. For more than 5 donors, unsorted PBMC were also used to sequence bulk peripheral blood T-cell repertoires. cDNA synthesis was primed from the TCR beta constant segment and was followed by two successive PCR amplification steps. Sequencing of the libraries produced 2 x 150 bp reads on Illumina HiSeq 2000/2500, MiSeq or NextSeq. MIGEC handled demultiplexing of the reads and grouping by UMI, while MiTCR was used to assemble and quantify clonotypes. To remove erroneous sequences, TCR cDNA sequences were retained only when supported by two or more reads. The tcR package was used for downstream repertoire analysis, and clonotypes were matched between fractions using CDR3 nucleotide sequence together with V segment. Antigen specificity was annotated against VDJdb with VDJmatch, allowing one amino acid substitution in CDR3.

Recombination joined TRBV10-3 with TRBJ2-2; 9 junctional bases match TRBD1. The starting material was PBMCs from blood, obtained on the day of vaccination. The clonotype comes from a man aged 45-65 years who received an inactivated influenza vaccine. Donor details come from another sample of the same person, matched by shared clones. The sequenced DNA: TGTGCCATCAGTGAGACCTGGACAGGGGTGACCGGGGAGCTGTTTTTT. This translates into CAISETWTGVTGELFF.